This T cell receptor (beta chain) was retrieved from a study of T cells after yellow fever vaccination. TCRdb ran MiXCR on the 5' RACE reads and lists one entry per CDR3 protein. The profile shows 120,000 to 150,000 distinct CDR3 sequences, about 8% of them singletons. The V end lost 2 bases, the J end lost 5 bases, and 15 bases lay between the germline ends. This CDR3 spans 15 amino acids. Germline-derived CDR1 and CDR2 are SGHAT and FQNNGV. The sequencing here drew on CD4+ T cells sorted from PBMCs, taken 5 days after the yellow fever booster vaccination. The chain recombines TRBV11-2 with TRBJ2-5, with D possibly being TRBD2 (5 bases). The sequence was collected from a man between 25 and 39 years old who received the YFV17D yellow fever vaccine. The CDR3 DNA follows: TGTGCCAGCAGCTTAAACTTCGGAGGCCCGGAGACCCAGTACTTC. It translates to CASSLNFGGPETQYF.